These T cell receptor beta chains were read from a single sample in a study of T-cell reconstitution after alpha-beta-depleted transplantation in children. From the PCR reads, TCRdb called clonotypes with MiXCR, one entry per CDR3 protein. Of about 98,000 distinct CDR3 sequences listed, around 6.1% were seen once; the top ten hold roughly 5.5%. Material: PBMCs, mostly from graft donor cells, obtained 60 days after TCRalphabeta/CD19-depleted stem cell transplant. The receptors stem from a female patient aged 2-10 years who had a stem cell transplant for Fanconi anemia, so the T cells may come from the graft donor. Both conserved end residues are part of each CDR3. Each record gives: J gene, clone size, V gene, D gene, CDR3 protein, CDR3 DNA. A D gene is named only where the DNA matches it firmly. Size values are once, few and many counts, or a class for expanded clones, and some rows have none.

TRBJ2-1,few,TRBV5-1,TRBD2,CASSFSRTSGRANEQFF,TGCGCCAGCAGCTTCAGTCGGACTAGCGGGAGGGCCAATGAGCAGTTCTTC
TRBJ2-1,many,TRBV20-1,-,CSAKPQGHGYNEQFF,TGCAGTGCCAAACCACAGGGACATGGATACAATGAGCAGTTCTTC
TRBJ2-7,many,TRBV10-3,-,CAILVGYEQYF,TGTGCCATCCTCGTGGGCTACGAGCAGTACTTC
TRBJ2-7,many,TRBV28,TRBD2,CASSLDGGRGLNYEQYF,TGTGCCAGCAGTTTGGATGGCGGGAGGGGATTGAACTACGAGCAGTACTTC
TRBJ2-5,many,TRBV19,-,CASTYRGAEETQYF,TGTGCCAGTACCTACCGAGGGGCAGAAGAGACCCAGTACTTC
TRBJ1-3,few,TRBV7-2,TRBD1,CASSETGALLSGNTTYF,TGTGCCAGCAGCGAAACAGGGGCCCTACTCTCTGGAAACACCACATATTTT
TRBJ1-1,many,TRBV27,-,CASSLSVEGMTEAFF,TGTGCCAGCAGTTTATCGGTGGAAGGGATGACTGAAGCTTTCTTT
TRBJ2-2,many,TRBV5-1,-,CASSLYSQGWNTGELFF,TGCGCCAGCAGCTTGTATTCGCAGGGGTGGAACACCGGGGAGCTGTTTTTT
TRBJ2-1,many,TRBV10-3,-,CAISVTSSYNEQFF,TGTGCCATCAGTGTTACTAGCTCCTACAATGAGCAGTTCTTC
TRBJ2-3,many,TRBV28,-,CASTLSGGLRDTQYF,TGTGCCAGCACATTGAGCGGAGGCCTTAGGGATACGCAGTATTTT
TRBJ2-1,many,TRBV11-3,-,CASSLSVGGYNEQFF,TGTGCCAGCAGCTTAAGTGTCGGGGGTTACAATGAGCAGTTCTTC
TRBJ1-2,many,TRBV29-1,TRBD1,CSAGTGAPVLYGYTF,TGCAGCGCCGGGACAGGGGCCCCTGTCCTCTATGGCTACACCTTC
TRBJ2-1,medium-sized,TRBV28,TRBD1,CASSLRTGGRLEQFF,TGTGCCAGCAGCCTTCGGACAGGCGGGCGTCTAGAGCAGTTCTTC
TRBJ2-7,many,TRBV12-3/TRBV12-4,TRBD1,CASSWDRGQYEQYF,TGTGCCAGCAGTTGGGACAGGGGGCAGTACGAGCAGTACTTC
TRBJ1-5,many,TRBV20-1,-,CSASRGKGNQPQHF,TGCAGTGCTAGCAGGGGAAAGGGCAATCAGCCCCAGCATTTT
TRBJ1-2,many,TRBV28,-,CASSLGPPTANYGYTF,TGTGCCAGCAGTCTAGGACCTCCGACAGCTAACTATGGCTACACCTTC
TRBJ2-7,few,TRBV3-1,-,CASSPAQRYEQYF,TGTGCCAGCAGCCCTGCTCAGAGATACGAGCAGTACTTC
TRBJ1-1,-,TRBV12-3/TRBV12-4,TRBD1,CASSPATGGGEAFF,TGTGCCAGCAGTCCCGCAACAGGGGGTGGTGAAGCTTTCTTT
TRBJ2-7,many,TRBV7-9,-,CASSLGGGVYEQYF,TGTGCCAGCAGCTTAGGTGGTGGGGTCTACGAGCAGTACTTC
TRBJ2-3,many,TRBV5-1,-,CASSLDPIGGNTQYF,TGCGCCAGCAGCTTGGACCCTATTGGCGGGAATACGCAGTATTTT
TRBJ2-7,-,TRBV11-3,-,CASSLERYYEQYF,TGTGCCAGCAGCTTAGAGAGATACTACGAGCAGTACTTC
TRBJ2-1,many,TRBV2,TRBD1,CASSAQLGTGPYNEQFF,TGTGCCAGCAGTGCTCAATTGGGGACAGGGCCCTACAATGAGCAGTTCTTC
TRBJ2-2,many,TRBV12-3/TRBV12-4,TRBD1,CASSLQGDTGELFF,TGTGCCAGCAGTTTGCAGGGGGACACCGGGGAGCTGTTTTTT
TRBJ2-7,-,TRBV7-8,TRBD1,CASSLAGSGGRLKNYEQYF,TGTGCCAGCAGCTTAGCCGGGTCAGGGGGCAGACTTAAAAACTACGAGCAGTACTTC
TRBJ2-1,many,TRBV5-5,TRBD1,CASSGTGVLYNEQFF,TGTGCCAGCAGCGGAACAGGGGTACTGTACAATGAGCAGTTCTTC
TRBJ1-3,many,TRBV7-3,-,CASSLVGSLSGNTIYF,TGTGCCAGCAGCTTAGTCGGCAGCCTCTCTGGAAACACCATATATTTT
TRBJ1-4,many,TRBV12-3/TRBV12-4,TRBD1,CASSLTGGNEKLFF,TGTGCCAGCAGTTTGACAGGGGGTAATGAAAAACTGTTTTTT
TRBJ2-5,many,TRBV18,-,CASSGQETQYF,TGTGCCAGCTCAGGCCAAGAGACCCAGTACTTC
TRBJ2-5,many,TRBV4-2,TRBD2,CASSQVWERGFQETQYF,TGTGCCAGCAGCCAAGTCTGGGAGCGGGGATTTCAAGAGACCCAGTACTTC
TRBJ1-1,few,TRBV5-1,-,CASSDHSEAFF,TGCGCCAGCAGCGATCACAGCGAAGCTTTCTTT
TRBJ2-1,many,TRBV20-1,-,CSARDPSHTVYNEQFF,TGCAGTGCTAGAGACCCCTCCCACACAGTTTACAATGAGCAGTTCTTC
TRBJ2-3,many,TRBV15,-,CATSRGALHEDTQYF,TGTGCCACCAGCAGGGGGGCTCTACATGAAGATACGCAGTATTTT
TRBJ2-5,few,TRBV20-1,TRBD1,CSASRGPETQYF,TGCAGTGCTAGCAGGGGGCCCGAGACCCAGTACTTC
TRBJ2-3,-,TRBV19,-,CASDIPTDTQYF,TGTGCCAGTGATATCCCCACAGATACGCAGTATTTT
TRBJ2-6,many,TRBV29-1,-,CSVTLSGANVLTF,TGCAGCGTGACCCTCTCTGGGGCCAACGTCCTGACTTTC
TRBJ1-5,-,TRBV13,-,CASSLGRAPQHF,TGTGCCAGCAGCTTAGGGAGGGCGCCCCAGCATTTT
TRBJ2-5,many,TRBV15,-,CATSRAGPGASETQYF,TGTGCCACCAGCAGAGCCGGGCCGGGGGCTAGCGAGACCCAGTACTTC
TRBJ2-1,-,TRBV28,TRBD2,CASSLGLAGGPYNEQFF,TGTGCCAGCAGTCTCGGACTAGCGGGAGGGCCCTACAATGAGCAGTTCTTC
TRBJ2-2,few,TRBV11-2,TRBD2,CASLRLAGDTGELFF,TGTGCCAGCTTACGGTTAGCGGGGGACACCGGGGAGCTGTTTTTT
TRBJ2-1,-,TRBV2,TRBD1,CARTSRDRTYNEQFF,TGTGCCAGGACAAGCCGGGACAGGACCTACAATGAGCAGTTCTTC
TRBJ2-7,many,TRBV20-1,-,CSAREWAGAGYEQYF,TGCAGTGCTAGAGAATGGGCAGGCGCCGGCTACGAGCAGTACTTC
TRBJ1-5,many,TRBV12-3/TRBV12-4,-,CASSLDRDNQPQHF,TGTGCCAGCAGTTTAGACAGGGACAATCAGCCCCAGCATTTT
TRBJ1-1,many,TRBV30,-,CAWSVQRNTEAFF,TGTGCCTGGAGTGTTCAGAGGAACACTGAAGCTTTCTTT
TRBJ2-3,many,TRBV14,TRBD1,CASSQGQSTDTQYF,TGTGCCAGCAGCCAGGGACAGAGCACAGATACGCAGTATTTT
TRBJ2-2,-,TRBV7-7,-,CASSLGAIGEHGELFF,TGTGCCAGCAGCTTAGGGGCTATAGGAGAACACGGGGAGCTGTTTTTT
TRBJ2-3,-,TRBV19,-,CASSIDLEADTQYF,TGTGCCAGTAGTATAGATCTCGAAGCCGATACGCAGTATTTT
TRBJ2-7,many,TRBV7-2,-,CASSTSGQAYEQYF,TGTGCCAGCAGCACCTCAGGCCAGGCCTACGAGCAGTACTTC
TRBJ2-7,few,TRBV5-1,TRBD1,CASSPPGGEQYF,TGCGCCAGCAGCCCGCCAGGGGGCGAGCAGTACTTC
TRBJ2-7,many,TRBV29-1,-,CSVESGTYEQYF,TGCAGCGTTGAATCCGGTACCTACGAGCAGTACTTC
TRBJ2-2,many,TRBV7-8,TRBD1,CASNPYPRGKGRSNTGELFF,TGTGCCAGCAACCCTTACCCCAGGGGGAAAGGGCGCTCGAACACCGGGGAGCTGTTTTTT
TRBJ2-2,many,TRBV15,-,CATSRDPGDSATGELFF,TGTGCCACCAGCAGAGATCCCGGGGATTCGGCCACCGGGGAGCTGTTTTTT
TRBJ2-5,few,TRBV6-1,-,CASSATAGTHETQYF,TGTGCCAGCAGTGCCACCGCGGGTACCCACGAGACCCAGTACTTC
TRBJ1-1,many,TRBV18,-,CASSGQPNTEAFF,TGTGCCAGCTCGGGACAACCGAACACTGAAGCTTTCTTT
TRBJ2-1,-,TRBV20-1,TRBD2,CSAGRSGLAYNEQFF,TGCAGTGCTGGTCGATCGGGACTAGCGTACAATGAGCAGTTCTTC
TRBJ2-5,many,TRBV5-1,TRBD2,CASSLRSGRVGETQYF,TGCGCCAGCAGCTTAAGAAGCGGGAGGGTCGGTGAGACCCAGTACTTC
TRBJ2-5,many,TRBV20-1,-,CSASADEETQYF,TGCAGTGCTAGCGCCGACGAAGAGACCCAGTACTTC
TRBJ2-7,few,TRBV10-3,TRBD1,CAIRGTGAINEQYF,TGTGCCATCAGAGGGACAGGGGCGATTAACGAGCAGTACTTC
TRBJ2-7,many,TRBV28,-,CASSRTPIAYEQYF,TGTGCCAGCAGCCGCACCCCTATTGCCTACGAGCAGTACTTC
TRBJ2-7,many,TRBV7-9,-,CASSSSFYEQYF,TGTGCCAGCAGCTCCAGTTTTTACGAGCAGTACTTC
TRBJ1-3,many,TRBV5-1,-,CASRDVSGNTIYF,TGCGCCAGCCGGGACGTCTCTGGAAACACCATATATTTT